Included here is one TCR beta chain sequence, with context. What it binds is not known. Per germline, CDR1 ENHRY and CDR2 SYGVKD. The CDR3 runs to 11 residues. V lost 0 bases to trimming and J lost 4 bases, with 0 bases between them. This entry belongs to a study of T-cell memory formation after mild COVID-19. Study findings and constraints: CD4+ bias marked clones expanding day 15 to 37, unlike balanced contracting clones.

TCRdb re-called the 5' RACE reads with MiXCR, one entry per CDR3 protein. The sample lists roughly 150,000 distinct CDR3 sequences, over 10% occurring once. The source material was PBMCs or a T cell subset sorted from them (not recorded which). The chain employs TRBV10-3 and TRBJ2-5; D gene ambiguous. This receptor was taken from a man younger than 35 who had mild COVID-19 (a few samples of this study predate the infection). Cell type and time point are not known. In nucleotides, the CDR3 is TGTGCCATCAGTGAGTCAGAGACCCAGTACTTC. Amino acids: CAISESETQYF.